This T cell receptor (beta chain) appears in the sequencing data of a study of blood T cell repertoires in COVID-19. About the research overall: Acute and convalescent COVID-19 specimens originated in the United States, Italy and Spain.

The data were produced by immunoSEQ multiplex PCR, yet TCRdb's version contains in-frame clones alone and is incomplete. The data contain some 50,000 clones, roughly nine tenths of them singletons. This CDR3 is built from 16 residues. Looked up from germline, CDR1 is SGHRS and CDR2 is YFSETQ. Trimming removed 1 base from V and 0 bases from J, with 14 bases in between. V is TRBV5-1 and J is TRBJ2-7; possible D gene TRBD2, 6 bases. This TCR came from a woman aged 65 to 85 with active COVID-19. The sample taken for sequencing was peripheral blood. The CDR3 sequence: CASSLLPTGSSYEQYF. The CDR3 coding sequence is TGCGCCAGCAGCTTGTTGCCCACCGGGAGCTCCTACGAGCAGTACTTC.